The next 27 T cell receptor beta chains were all read from a single sample in a study of cytomegalovirus exposure and HLA in healthy donors. Sequencing used immunoSEQ multiplex PCR; TCRdb keeps in-frame clones, though not all of them. The sample carries 200,000 to 300,000 clones, roughly 87% recorded once. Sequenced sample: PBMCs. All receptors derive from a woman aged 25 to 45 in good health and CMV-seronegative.

This rearrangement joins TRBV28 to TRBJ1-1; 7 bases map to TRBD1. Per the germline V gene, CDR1 is MDHEN and CDR2 is SYDVKM. This CDR3 spans 15 amino acids. V was pared by 7 bases and J by 0 bases, with 8 bases of the junction left unmatched. The CDR3 region is CASTKGGTVNTEAFF. CDR3 in DNA: TGTGCCAGCACCAAAGGCGGGACAGTGAACACTGAAGCTTTCTTT.

This chain connects TRBV2 to TRBJ1-4, with TRBD1 matching over 9 bases. Per germline, CDR1 SNHLY and CDR2 FYNNEI. The CDR3 length is 13 residues. With 7 bases clipped from V and 6 bases from J, the junction kept 3 bases outside the gene matches. CDR3 in amino acids: CASTRDRDEKLFF. CDR3 DNA sequence: TGTGCCAGCACCCGGGACAGGGATGAAAAACTGTTTTTT. The full variable domain, with the rest looked up from reference TRBV2 and TRBJ1-4, is EPEVTQTPSHQVTQMGQEVILRCVPISNHLYFYWYRQILGQKVEFLVSFYNNEISEKSEIFDDQFSVERPDGSNFTLKIRSTKLEDSAMYFCASTRDRDEKLFFGSGTQLSVL.

V and J are TRBV12-5 and TRBJ2-1, with D possibly TRBD2 on 6 matching bases. Germline lookup yields CDR1 LGHNT and CDR2 FRNRAP. Between the trimmed V and J ends, which lost 0 bases and 0 bases, there was a span of 15 bases. The CDR3 runs to 18 residues. The CDR3 nucleotides are TGTGCTAGTGGTTTGGTATTGGACGGGAGCGGCTCCTACAATGAGCAGTTCTTC. It encodes CASGLVLDGSGSYNEQFF.

The rearrangement joins TRBV23-1 to TRBJ2-7; 10 nucleotides align to TRBD2. TRBV23-1 falls under the ORF class, with uncertain function. The CDR3 is 16 residues long. The junction had 8 bases not matched to a gene; V was cut back by 3 bases and J by 3 bases. CDR3 in DNA: TGCGCCAGCAGTCATCGCACTAGCGGGGATCTCTACGAGCAGTACTTC. This codes for CASSHRTSGDLYEQYF.

The chain uses TRBV7-7 and TRBJ2-7, with D possibly matching TRBD1 (5 bases). The ends were cut back, 1 base at V and 3 bases at J, with 19 bases in the middle. Germline CDR1 is SSHAT and CDR2 is FNYEAQ (reference sequence). CDR3 length: 17 amino acids. DNA of the CDR3: TGTGCCAGCAGCTTAGGCCCGAGTTGCAGGGATGGCTACGAGCAGTACTTC. It specifies CASSLGPSCRDGYEQYF.

The CDR3 loop reads CATSRDLSGTGTGNTGELFF. In DNA form, the CDR3 reads TGTGCCACCAGCAGAGATCTAAGCGGTACCGGGACAGGGAACACCGGGGAGCTGTTTTTT. This chain joins TRBV15 and TRBJ2-2, with 8 bases identical to TRBD1. The trim removed 0 bases at V and 1 base at J, leaving 13 bases unmatched. The CDR3 has 20 amino acids. Germline values: CDR1 LNHNV, CDR2 YYDKDF (reference sequence).

This clone was detected a few times. The rearrangement uses TRBV19 and TRBJ1-5, with a weak D call TRBD1 (5 bases). There are 12 residues in the CDR3. Germline V gives CDR1 LNHDA, CDR2 SQIVND (reference sequence). V lost 10 bases and J 7 bases, leaving 14 bases between the germline ends. The CDR3 protein is CATSGLGQPQHF. CDR3 in DNA: TGTGCCACCTCAGGGTTAGGGCAGCCCCAGCATTTT.

In its sample, this clone was seen once. The rearrangement uses TRBV6-5 and TRBJ1-2, with 12 bases that match TRBD1. Germline assignment: CDR1 MNHEY and CDR2 SVGAGI. The J segment lost 8 bases and the V segment lost 5 bases, leaving 9 bases of the junction unmatched. The CDR3 loop spans 15 amino acids. The CDR3 sequence is CASSPRDRGRRGYTF. The CDR3 DNA follows: TGTGCCAGCAGTCCTCGGGACAGGGGGCGTCGGGGCTACACCTTC.

The rearrangement joins TRBV29-1 to TRBJ2-7; D perhaps matches TRBD1 (5 bases). This CDR3 has 16 residues. CDR1 SQVTM and CDR2 ANQGSEA come from the germline V gene. V lost 6 bases and J 7 bases, leaving 28 bases between the germline ends. Written as DNA, the CDR3 is TGCAGCGTAGGAGACAGAAGGTTAGGGTCTAGTAATGAGCAGTACTTC. Protein: CSVGDRRLGSSNEQYF.

V usage is TRBV28 and J usage is TRBJ2-7, with D possibly being TRBD1 (6 bases). Germline CDR1 and CDR2: MDHEN and SYDVKM. Deletions cut 6 bases from V and 0 bases from J, with 12 bases between. The CDR3 has 14 residues. This chain's CDR3 is CASRTPGHSYEQYF. The CDR3 nucleotides read TGTGCCAGCAGGACCCCGGGACACTCCTACGAGCAGTACTTC.

The genes are TRBV11-2 and TRBJ1-5; possibly TRBD1 for D (5 bases). The germline V and J ends were trimmed by 3 bases and 3 bases, with 12 bases remaining between them. From germline, CDR1 is SGHAT and CDR2 FQNNGV. The CDR3 length is 15 residues. CDR3 sequence: CASSFLSGANQPQHF. The CDR3 nucleotides read TGTGCCAGCAGCTTCCTGTCCGGGGCCAATCAGCCCCAGCATTTT.

The V and J genes are TRBV18 and TRBJ1-2; TRBD1 matches at 9 bases. From germline, CDR1 is KGHSH and CDR2 LQKENI. The CDR3 runs 16 residues. V was clipped by 3 bases and J by 0 bases; unmatched bases: 5. The CDR3 region has the DNA TGTGCCAGCTCACCGGGACAGGGCGTGACTAACTATGGCTACACCTTC. Translating it yields CASSPGQGVTNYGYTF.

This sequence joins TRBV28 and TRBJ1-5; a possible D gene is TRBD1 (6 bases). CDR1 MDHEN and CDR2 SYDVKM come from the germline V gene. The CDR3 spans 15 residues. Trimming took off 10 bases at V and 4 bases at J, with 20 bases between the two ends. This CDR3 is CATTPAGTLNQPQHF. The CDR3 bases are TGTGCCACCACCCCAGCCGGGACACTTAATCAGCCCCAGCATTTT. Variable domain in full (rest from reference TRBV28 and TRBJ1-5): DVKVTQSSRYLVKRTGEKVFLECVQDMDHENMFWYRQDPGLGLRLIYFSYDVKMKEKGDIPEGYSVSREKKERFSLILESASTNQTSMYLCATTPAGTLNQPQHFGDGTRLSIL.

There are a few counts of this clone. This sequence joins TRBV2 and TRBJ1-1, with 8 bases identical to TRBD1. Germline V gives CDR1 SNHLY, CDR2 FYNNEI. J gave up 3 bases and V 6 bases, and 3 bases lay outside the gene matches. This CDR3 spans 13 amino acids. CDR3 DNA: TGTGCCAGCAGGGAGGACAGGGACACTGAAGCTTTCTTT. Translating gives CASREDRDTEAFF.

The chain joins TRBV27 to TRBJ2-1, with D possibly TRBD2 on 5 matching bases. The germline gives CDR1 MNHEY, CDR2 SMNVEV (reference sequence). The V end lost 3 bases, the J end lost 3 bases, and 18 bases lay between the germline ends. The length of the CDR3 is 17 residues. Here the CDR3 DNA reads TGTGCCAGCAGTTTTAGCGCAGGAGGCGGCTACTACAATGAGCAGTTCTTC. Residues: CASSFSAGGGYYNEQFF.

This rearrangement joins TRBV7-8 to TRBJ1-5; D remains unclear. Trimming took off 5 bases at V and 4 bases at J, with 15 bases between the two ends. Germline lookup yields CDR1 SGHVS and CDR2 FQNEAQ. This CDR3 has 15 amino acids. The CDR3 coding sequence is TGTGCCAGCAGCCATGGTGGTGACGCGAATCAGCCCCAGCATTTT. The encoded protein is CASSHGGDANQPQHF. Full variable domain (missing parts from reference TRBV7-8 and TRBJ1-5): GAGVSQSPRYKVAKRGQDVALRCDPISGHVSLFWYQQALGQGPEFLTYFQNEAQLDKSGLPSDRFFAERPEGSVSTLKIQRTQQEDSAVYLCASSHGGDANQPQHFGDGTRLSIL.

The chain joins TRBV7-7 to TRBJ1-2; D might be TRBD1 (6 bases). Germline CDR1 SSHAT, CDR2 FNYEAQ (reference sequence). The CDR3 covers 15 residues. V lost 1 base and J lost 2, with 11 bases in between. CDR3 region: CASSLVTGRNYGYTF. In DNA form, the CDR3 reads TGTGCCAGCAGCTTAGTAACAGGGCGGAACTATGGCTACACCTTC.

This chain joins TRBV15 and TRBJ2-5; 11 nucleotides match TRBD2. V trimming: 0 bases; J trimming: 0 bases; junction bases outside the gene matches: 6. CDR3 length: 18 residues. The germline V gene encodes CDR1 LNHNV and CDR2 YYDKDF (reference sequence). The CDR3 reads CATSRDGTSGMYQETQYF. CDR3 in DNA: TGTGCCACCAGCAGAGATGGGACTAGCGGAATGTACCAAGAGACCCAGTACTTC.

This clone was counted a single time. The chain has TRBV7-6 and TRBJ1-2, with unresolved D. V was pared by 0 bases and J by 4 bases, with 12 bases between. CDR1 SGHVS and CDR2 FNYEAQ come from the germline V gene. This CDR3 spans 15 amino acids. The CDR3 nucleotides read TGTGCCAGCAGCTTAGCGCCCTCGGAACCCTATGGCTACACCTTC. The encoded protein is CASSLAPSEPYGYTF.

The V call is TRBV7-2, the J call TRBJ2-7, with D possibly TRBD1 on 6 matching bases. Between the trimmed V and J ends, which lost 5 bases and 5 bases, there was a span of 16 bases. The CDR3 has 14 amino acids. In germline, CDR1 is SGHTA, CDR2 FQGNSA. The CDR3 region is CASSPRTVTHEQYF. CDR3 nucleotides: TGTGCCAGCAGCCCACGGACAGTCACCCACGAGCAGTACTTC.

This clone has just one count. This chain uses TRBV5-1 with TRBJ2-2; D is unclear. Germline V gene data show CDR1 as SGHRS and CDR2 as YFSETQ. The CDR3 covers 15 residues. Trimming cost V 2 bases and J 1 base, with 9 bases left between them. As DNA, the CDR3 is TGCGCCAGCAGCTTCGCTACACAGAACACCGGGGAGCTGTTTTTT. It encodes CASSFATQNTGELFF.

J is TRBJ2-5 and V is TRBV5-1; 9 positions agree with TRBD1. Germline values: CDR1 SGHRS, CDR2 YFSETQ. The junction had 5 bases not matched to a gene; V was cut back by 0 bases and J by 5 bases. CDR3 size: 15 residues. DNA for the CDR3: TGCGCCAGCAGCTTGGTGGGGACAGGGTCCGAGACCCAGTACTTC. This gives the protein CASSLVGTGSETQYF.

The rearrangement links TRBV28 to TRBJ1-5, with TRBD1 matching 9 bases. This CDR3 spans 16 amino acids. With 5 bases clipped from V and 5 bases from J, the junction kept 10 bases outside the gene matches. Germline values: CDR1 MDHEN, CDR2 SYDVKM. The CDR3 spells CASSQTDRGVYQPQHF. DNA for the CDR3: TGTGCCAGCAGTCAGACGGACAGGGGTGTTTATCAGCCCCAGCATTTT.

The J gene is TRBJ2-1, the V gene TRBV19, with 13 bases fitting TRBD2. V gave up 5 bases and J gave up 4 bases; unmatched junction bases: 5. The CDR3 is 16 residues long. Germline V gene lookup returns CDR1 LNHDA and CDR2 SQIVND (reference sequence). Here the CDR3 reads CASSPGLAGVYNEQFF. The CDR3 DNA follows: TGTGCCAGTAGTCCAGGACTAGCGGGAGTATACAATGAGCAGTTCTTC.

The chain employs TRBV28 and TRBJ1-1; D is unclear. The CDR3 consists of 13 residues. The V gene's germline CDR1 is MDHEN and CDR2 SYDVKM. Between the trimmed V and J ends, which lost 6 bases and 5 bases, there was a span of 13 bases. CDR3 DNA sequence: TGTGCCAGCAGAGCAGGTCTGCGGACTGAAGCTTTCTTT. This translates into CASRAGLRTEAFF. Full variable domain (rest looked up from reference TRBV28 and TRBJ1-1): DVKVTQSSRYLVKRTGEKVFLECVQDMDHENMFWYRQDPGLGLRLIYFSYDVKMKEKGDIPEGYSVSREKKERFSLILESASTNQTSMYLCASRAGLRTEAFFGQGTRLTVV.

The chain employs TRBV2 and TRBJ2-2; D may be TRBD2 (6 bases). The germline V and J ends were trimmed by 7 bases and 3 bases, with 12 bases remaining between them. The CDR3 length is 14 residues. CDR1 is SNHLY and CDR2 is FYNNEI in the germline V gene. The CDR3 reads CASNGGTDTGELFF. CDR3 DNA: TGTGCCAGCAATGGGGGGACGGACACCGGGGAGCTGTTTTTT.

This chain connects TRBV30 to TRBJ1-5; TRBD1 is a possible D gene (5 bases). The CDR3 length is 16 residues. V lost 1 base to trimming and J lost 0 bases, with 13 bases between them. The germline gives CDR1 GTSNPN, CDR2 SVGIG (reference sequence). The DNA for the CDR3 is TGTGCCTGGAGTGAAGGGGCGACTTTTAGCAATCAGCCCCAGCATTTT. This encodes CAWSEGATFSNQPQHF.